This T cell receptor (gamma chain) originates from a study of intestinal T cells in coeliac disease. For each case, the template was genomic DNA from ten approximately 5-µm formalin-fixed paraffin-embedded scrolls. Surplus formalin-fixed paraffin-embedded duodenal biopsies not needed for diagnosis were used, fully anonymised. The study's findings and limits: Multiple copies of a CDR3 amino acid sequence may be PCR duplicates. Leave-one-out accuracy for TRG clustering was reportedly about 87%, training around 95%.

A word on this clone: Antigen unknown. The protein here is the DNA translation, as the TCRdb protein differs from it at residue 4.

The TRG library came from about 0.2 ug of biopsy DNA amplified with LymphoTrack primers. TCRdb re-called the multiplex PCR reads using CATT. This sample has 900 or so gamma-chain clones, with 55% found just once. There are 13 residues in the CDR3. Germline V gives CDR1 GITISATS, CDR2 ISYDGTV (reference sequence). The clonotype originates from a human donor with celiac disease. The sample taken for sequencing was a duodenal biopsy. The chain employs TRGV9 and TRGJ1 or TRGJ2. DNA for the CDR3: TGTGCCTTGCGGGAGGTTCGATATTATAAGAAACTCTTT. Protein product: CALREVRYYKKLF.